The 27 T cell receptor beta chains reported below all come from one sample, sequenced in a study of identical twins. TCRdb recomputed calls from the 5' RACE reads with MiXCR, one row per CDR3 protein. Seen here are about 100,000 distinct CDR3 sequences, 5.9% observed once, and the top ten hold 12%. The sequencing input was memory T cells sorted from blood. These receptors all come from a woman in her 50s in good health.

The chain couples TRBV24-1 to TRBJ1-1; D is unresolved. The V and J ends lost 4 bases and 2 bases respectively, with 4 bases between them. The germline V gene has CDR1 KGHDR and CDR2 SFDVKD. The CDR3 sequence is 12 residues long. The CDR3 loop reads CATSEGNTEAFF. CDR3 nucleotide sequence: TGTGCCACCAGTGAGGGAAACACTGAAGCTTTCTTT.

This CDR3 reads CASSSTGVVSYNEQFF. The DNA for the CDR3 is TGTGCCAGCAGCTCCACAGGGGTAGTCTCCTACAATGAGCAGTTCTTC. J is TRBJ2-1 and V is TRBV11-3, with 7 bases lining up with TRBD1. Germline CDR1 reads SGHNT; CDR2 reads YENEEA. The J segment lost 0 bases and the V segment lost 4 bases, leaving 6 bases of the junction unmatched. The CDR3 sequence is 16 residues long.

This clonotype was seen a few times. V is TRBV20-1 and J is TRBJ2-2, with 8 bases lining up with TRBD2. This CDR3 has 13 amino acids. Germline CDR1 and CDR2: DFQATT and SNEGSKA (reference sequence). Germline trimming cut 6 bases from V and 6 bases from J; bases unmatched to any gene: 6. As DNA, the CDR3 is TGCAGTGCCCAACGGACTAGCCCCGGGGAGCTGTTTTTT. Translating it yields CSAQRTSPGELFF.

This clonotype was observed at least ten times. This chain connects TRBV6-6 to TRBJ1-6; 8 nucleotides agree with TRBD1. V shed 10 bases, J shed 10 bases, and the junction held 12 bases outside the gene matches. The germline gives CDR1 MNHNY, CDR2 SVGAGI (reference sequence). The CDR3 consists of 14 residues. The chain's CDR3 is CATSYGQGSSPLHF. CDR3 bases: TGTGCCACCTCCTATGGACAGGGCAGCTCACCCCTCCACTTT.

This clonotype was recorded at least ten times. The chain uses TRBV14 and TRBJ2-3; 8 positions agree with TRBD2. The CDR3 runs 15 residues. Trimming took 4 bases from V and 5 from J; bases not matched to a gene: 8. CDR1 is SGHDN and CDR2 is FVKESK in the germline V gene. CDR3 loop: CASSPVAGIGDTQYF. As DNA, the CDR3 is TGTGCCAGCAGCCCCGTAGCGGGAATTGGAGATACGCAGTATTTT.

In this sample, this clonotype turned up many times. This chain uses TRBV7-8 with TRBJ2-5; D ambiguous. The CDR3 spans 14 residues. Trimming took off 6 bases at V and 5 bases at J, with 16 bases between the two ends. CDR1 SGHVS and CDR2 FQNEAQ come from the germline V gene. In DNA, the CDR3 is TGTGCCAGCAGTCATTCAGGTCGATCGGAGACCCAGTACTTC. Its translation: CASSHSGRSETQYF.

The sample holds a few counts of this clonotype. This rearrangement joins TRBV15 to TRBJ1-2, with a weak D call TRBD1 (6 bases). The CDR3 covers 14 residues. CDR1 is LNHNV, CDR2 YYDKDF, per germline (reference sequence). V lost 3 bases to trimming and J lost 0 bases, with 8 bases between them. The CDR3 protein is CATSSQGTNYGYTF. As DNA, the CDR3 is TGTGCCACCAGCAGTCAGGGGACTAACTATGGCTACACCTTC.

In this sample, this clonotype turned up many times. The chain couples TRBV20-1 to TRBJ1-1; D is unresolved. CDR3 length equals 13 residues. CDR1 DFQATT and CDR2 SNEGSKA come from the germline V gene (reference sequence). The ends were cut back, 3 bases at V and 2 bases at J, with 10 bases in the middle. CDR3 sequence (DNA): TGCAGTGCTAGTCCTACTTATAACACTGAAGCTTTCTTT. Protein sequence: CSASPTYNTEAFF.

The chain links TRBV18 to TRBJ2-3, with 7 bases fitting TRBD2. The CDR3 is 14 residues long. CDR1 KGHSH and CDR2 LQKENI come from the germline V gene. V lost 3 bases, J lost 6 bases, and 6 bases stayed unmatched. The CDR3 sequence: CASSPAGVVDTQYF. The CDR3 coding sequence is TGTGCCAGCTCACCGGCGGGAGTAGTTGATACGCAGTATTTT.

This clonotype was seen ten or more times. The CDR3 sequence is CASSQSDTTRGNTIYF. CDR3 nucleotide sequence: TGCGCCAGCAGCCAGAGCGACACCACAAGAGGAAACACCATATATTTT. The chain joins TRBV4-1 to TRBJ1-3; D is uncertain. The CDR3 is made up of 16 amino acids. Trimming left V 3 bases short and J 4 bases short, with 16 bases between. Germline V CDR1 and CDR2: MGHRA, YSYEKL.

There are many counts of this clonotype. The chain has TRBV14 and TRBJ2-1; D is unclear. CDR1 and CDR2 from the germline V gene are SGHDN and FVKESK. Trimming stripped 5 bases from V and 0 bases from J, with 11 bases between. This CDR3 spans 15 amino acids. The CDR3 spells CASSYDRNSYNEQFF. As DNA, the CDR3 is TGTGCCAGCAGCTATGACCGAAACTCCTACAATGAGCAGTTCTTC.

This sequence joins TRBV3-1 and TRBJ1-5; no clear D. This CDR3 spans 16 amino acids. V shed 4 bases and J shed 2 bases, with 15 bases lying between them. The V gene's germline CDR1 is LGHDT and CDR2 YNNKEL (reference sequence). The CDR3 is CASSRGTGRRNQPQHF. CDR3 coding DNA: TGTGCCAGCAGCCGGGGAACTGGGAGGCGCAATCAGCCCCAGCATTTT.

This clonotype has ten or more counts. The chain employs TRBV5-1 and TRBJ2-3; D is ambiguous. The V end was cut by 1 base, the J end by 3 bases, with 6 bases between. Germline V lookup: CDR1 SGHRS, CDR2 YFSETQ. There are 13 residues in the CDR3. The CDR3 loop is CASSLRGTDTQYF. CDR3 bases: TGCGCCAGCAGCTTGCGTGGTACAGATACGCAGTATTTT.

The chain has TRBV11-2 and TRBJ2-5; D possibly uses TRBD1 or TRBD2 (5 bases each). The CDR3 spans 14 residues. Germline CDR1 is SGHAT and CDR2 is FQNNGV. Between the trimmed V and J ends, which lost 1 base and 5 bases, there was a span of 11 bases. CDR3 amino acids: CASSLVPWGETQYF. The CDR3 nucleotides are TGTGCCAGCAGCTTAGTCCCCTGGGGGGAGACCCAGTACTTC.

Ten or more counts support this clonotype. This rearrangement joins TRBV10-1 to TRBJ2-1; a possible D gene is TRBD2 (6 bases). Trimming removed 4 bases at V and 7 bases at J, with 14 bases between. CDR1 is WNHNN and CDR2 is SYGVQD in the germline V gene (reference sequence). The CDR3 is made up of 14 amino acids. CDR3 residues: CASSVLHRGNEQFF. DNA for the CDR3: TGCGCCAGCAGTGTCCTCCACCGGGGGAATGAGCAGTTCTTC.

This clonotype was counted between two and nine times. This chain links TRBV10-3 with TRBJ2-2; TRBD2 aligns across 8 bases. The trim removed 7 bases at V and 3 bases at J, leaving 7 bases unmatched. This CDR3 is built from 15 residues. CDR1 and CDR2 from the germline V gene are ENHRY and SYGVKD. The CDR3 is CAIKTSGGDTGELFF. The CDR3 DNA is TGTGCCATCAAAACTAGCGGAGGGGACACCGGGGAGCTGTTTTTT.

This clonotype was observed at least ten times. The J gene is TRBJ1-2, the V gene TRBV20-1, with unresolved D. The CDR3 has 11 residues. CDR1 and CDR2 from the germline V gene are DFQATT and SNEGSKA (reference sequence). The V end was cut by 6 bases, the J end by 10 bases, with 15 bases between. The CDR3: CSATFLGFYTF. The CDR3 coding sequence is TGCAGTGCCACCTTCCTGGGTTTCTACACCTTC.

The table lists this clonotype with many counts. The CDR3 spells CASKSRANEKLFF. The CDR3, as DNA: TGCGCCAGCAAATCCAGAGCTAATGAAAAACTGTTTTTT. The chain uses TRBV4-1 and TRBJ1-4; D remains ambiguous. V shed 7 bases and J shed 3 bases, with 9 bases lying between them. The CDR3 loop spans 13 amino acids. Germline loops: CDR1 MGHRA, CDR2 YSYEKL.

As DNA, the CDR3 is TGTGCCAGCAGCTCGGCACTATACAATGAGCAGTTCTTC. Its protein is CASSSALYNEQFF. The V call is TRBV7-9, the J call TRBJ2-1; D gene unclear. CDR1 is SEHNR, CDR2 FQNEAQ, per germline (reference sequence). The CDR3 consists of 13 residues. Deletions cut 4 bases from V and 4 bases from J, with 8 bases between.

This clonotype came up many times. CDR3 nucleotides: TGTGCCATCAGTGAAGGTGGCGGACAGCCCCAGCATTTT. Translated, it gives CAISEGGGQPQHF. V and J are TRBV10-3 and TRBJ1-5; D ambiguous. Trimming took 3 bases from V and 7 from J, leaving 10 bases between them. Germline CDR1 is ENHRY and CDR2 is SYGVKD. This CDR3 region has 13 residues.

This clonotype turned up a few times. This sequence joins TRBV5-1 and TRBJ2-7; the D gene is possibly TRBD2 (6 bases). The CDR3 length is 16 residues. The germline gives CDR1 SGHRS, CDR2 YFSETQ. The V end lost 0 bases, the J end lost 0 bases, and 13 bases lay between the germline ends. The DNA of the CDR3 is TGCGCCAGCAGCTTGGAGGGACTCCACACCTCCTACGAGCAGTACTTC. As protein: CASSLEGLHTSYEQYF.

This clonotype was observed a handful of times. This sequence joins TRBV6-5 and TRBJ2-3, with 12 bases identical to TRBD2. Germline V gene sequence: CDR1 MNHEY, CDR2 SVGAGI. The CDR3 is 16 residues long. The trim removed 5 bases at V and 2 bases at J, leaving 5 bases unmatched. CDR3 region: CASSTSGRPITDTQYF. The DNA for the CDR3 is TGTGCCAGCAGTACTAGCGGGAGGCCAATCACAGATACGCAGTATTTT.

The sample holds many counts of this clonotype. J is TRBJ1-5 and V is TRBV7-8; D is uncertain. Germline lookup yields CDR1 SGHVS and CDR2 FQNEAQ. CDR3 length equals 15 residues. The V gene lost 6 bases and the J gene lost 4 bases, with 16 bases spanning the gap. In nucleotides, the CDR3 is TGTGCCAGCAGAGCCACCGGGCAGATTAATCAGCCCCAGCATTTT. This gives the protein CASRATGQINQPQHF. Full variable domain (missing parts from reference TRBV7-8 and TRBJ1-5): GAGVSQSPRYKVAKRGQDVALRCDPISGHVSLFWYQQALGQGPEFLTYFQNEAQLDKSGLPSDRFFAERPEGSVSTLKIQRTQQEDSAVYLCASRATGQINQPQHFGDGTRLSIL.

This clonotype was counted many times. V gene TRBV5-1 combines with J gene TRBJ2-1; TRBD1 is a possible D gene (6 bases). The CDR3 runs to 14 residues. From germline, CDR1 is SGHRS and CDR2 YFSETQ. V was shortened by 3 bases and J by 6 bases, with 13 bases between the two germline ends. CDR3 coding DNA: TGCGCCAGCAGCTCCCGGGACACAGGCAATGAGCAGTTCTTC. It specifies CASSSRDTGNEQFF.

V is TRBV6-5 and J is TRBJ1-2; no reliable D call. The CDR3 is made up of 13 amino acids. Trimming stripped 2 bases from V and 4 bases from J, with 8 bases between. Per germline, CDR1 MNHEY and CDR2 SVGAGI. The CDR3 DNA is TGTGCCAGCAGTTACGACGGACTCTATGGCTACACCTTC. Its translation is CASSYDGLYGYTF.

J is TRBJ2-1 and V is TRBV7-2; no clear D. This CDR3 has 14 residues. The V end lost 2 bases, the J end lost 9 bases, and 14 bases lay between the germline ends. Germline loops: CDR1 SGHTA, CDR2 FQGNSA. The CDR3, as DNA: TGTGCCAGCAGCTTATCGGTAGCTGCTGGTGAGCAGTTCTTC. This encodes CASSLSVAAGEQFF.

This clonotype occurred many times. CDR3 nucleotide sequence: TGTGCCAGCAGCCGGACAGATGGAGATACGCAGTATTTT. It translates to CASSRTDGDTQYF. This chain joins TRBV3-1 and TRBJ2-3; D is possibly TRBD1 (6 bases). There are 13 residues in the CDR3. Germline loops: CDR1 LGHDT, CDR2 YNNKEL (reference sequence). Trimming left V 4 bases short and J 5 bases short, with 10 bases between.